Below, 6 T cell receptor beta chains from the same sample are listed, as sequenced in a study of T cell responses to AZD1222 COVID-19 vaccine. The method was immunoSEQ multiplex PCR; TCRdb's version includes in-frame clones alone and lacks a portion of them. The sample lists about 130,000 clones, about 93% occurring once. The input for sequencing was peripheral blood, taken on day 0 of AZD1222 vaccination. These receptors were taken from an adult in good health.

The CDR3 spells CASSPAGGPLGETQYF. The CDR3 nucleotides are TGTGCCAGCAGCCCGGCCGGGGGCCCCTTAGGAGAGACCCAGTACTTC. The V gene is TRBV5-4, the J gene TRBJ2-5; D is possibly TRBD1 or TRBD2 (6 bases each). The ends were cut back, 4 bases at V and 4 bases at J, with 20 bases in the middle. Germline V lookup: CDR1 SGHNT, CDR2 YYREEE (reference sequence). This CDR3 has 16 residues.

A note on this clone: Other DNA sequences in the same sample also yield this CDR3. The chain links TRBV9 to TRBJ1-4; perhaps TRBD1 as D (6 bases). V lost 2 bases to trimming and J lost 5 bases, with 10 bases between them. Germline V gene data show CDR1 as SGDLS and CDR2 as YYNGEE. CDR3 length: 14 amino acids. CDR3 nucleotide sequence: TGTGCCAGCAGCGTTGGGCAGGGGAATGAAAAACTGTTTTTT. This sequence encodes CASSVGQGNEKLFF.

CDR3 in amino acids: CASSLDTYGTEAFF. The CDR3, as DNA: TGTGCCAGCAGCCTTGACACCTATGGCACTGAAGCTTTCTTT. The chain is built from TRBV6-5 and TRBJ1-1; no clear D gene. V was clipped by 6 bases and J by 4 bases, with 15 bases between them. CDR3 length: 14 residues. Germline CDR1 reads MNHEY; CDR2 reads SVGAGI.

The chain combines TRBV5-1 with TRBJ1-6; 10 bases map to TRBD1. This CDR3 has 15 amino acids. CDR1 is SGHRS and CDR2 is YFSETQ in the germline V gene. With 4 bases clipped from V and 8 bases from J, the junction kept 6 bases outside the gene matches. Here the CDR3 reads CASSRGQGLDSPLHF. The CDR3 DNA follows: TGCGCCAGCAGCAGGGGACAGGGGCTCGATTCACCCCTCCACTTT.

The chain is built from TRBV4-2 and TRBJ1-4; D possibly corresponds to TRBD1 (5 bases). V was clipped by 0 bases and J by 6 bases, with 14 bases between them. The CDR3 runs to 16 residues. Germline V lookup: CDR1 LGHNA, CDR2 YNFKEQ. The CDR3: CASSQDPLGRDEKLFF. In nucleotides, the CDR3 is TGTGCCAGCAGCCAAGATCCCTTGGGCAGGGATGAAAAACTGTTTTTT.

The J gene is TRBJ1-6, the V gene TRBV2; TRBD1 aligns across 8 bases. The CDR3 totals 16 residues. Losses at the gene ends were 5 bases for V and 7 bases for J; bases not matched to a gene: 10. CDR1 is SNHLY, CDR2 FYNNEI, per germline. The CDR3 spells CASSSGTGLWNSPLHF. The CDR3 coding sequence is TGTGCCAGCAGTTCCGGGACAGGCCTATGGAATTCACCCCTCCACTTT.